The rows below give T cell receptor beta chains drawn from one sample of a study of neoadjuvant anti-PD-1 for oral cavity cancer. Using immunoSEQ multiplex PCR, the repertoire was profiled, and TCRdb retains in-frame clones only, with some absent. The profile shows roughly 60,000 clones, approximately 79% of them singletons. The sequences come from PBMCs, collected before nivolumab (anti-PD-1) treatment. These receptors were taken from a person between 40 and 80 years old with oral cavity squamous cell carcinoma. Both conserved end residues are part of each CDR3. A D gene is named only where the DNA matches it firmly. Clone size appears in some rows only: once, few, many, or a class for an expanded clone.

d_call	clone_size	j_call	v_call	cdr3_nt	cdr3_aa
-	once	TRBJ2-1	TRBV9	TGTGCCAGCAGCGTAGACCCCAGGGGTCGAGACAATGAGCAGTTCTTC	CASSVDPRGRDNEQFF
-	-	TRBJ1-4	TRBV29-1	TGCAGCGTTAGAGGGGCCGCTAATGAAAAACTGTTTTTT	CSVRGAANEKLFF
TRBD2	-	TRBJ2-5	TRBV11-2	TGTGCCAGCAGCTTAGATCGGACTAGCGGGAGGACGGTGGCCCAGTACTTC	CASSLDRTSGRTVAQYF
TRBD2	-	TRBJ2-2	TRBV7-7	TGTGCCAGCAGCCCTCTAGCGGGCGGAACCGGGGAGCTGTTTTTT	CASSPLAGGTGELFF
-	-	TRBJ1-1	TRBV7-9	TGTGCCAGCAGCCCAGATGGGCAGGGGTGGAACACTGAAGCTTTCTTT	CASSPDGQGWNTEAFF
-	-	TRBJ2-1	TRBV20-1	TGCAGTGCTAGGGAGTACAATGAGCAGTTCTTC	CSAREYNEQFF
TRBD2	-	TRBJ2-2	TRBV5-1	TGCGCCAGCAGTTTTACTAGCGGGATAGGCACCGGGGAGCTGTTTTTT	CASSFTSGIGTGELFF
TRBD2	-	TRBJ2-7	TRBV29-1	TGCAGCGCTGGGGGATTAGCGGGAGGGACCAGCTACGAGCAGTACTTC	CSAGGLAGGTSYEQYF
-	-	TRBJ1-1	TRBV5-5	TGTGCCAGCAGCCGAGACACGAACACTGAAGCTTTCTTT	CASSRDTNTEAFF
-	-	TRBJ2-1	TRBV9	TGTGCCAGCAGGAGCGGAAGCTCCTACAATGAGCAGTTCTTC	CASRSGSSYNEQFF
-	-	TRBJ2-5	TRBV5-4	TGTGCCAGCAGCTTCCGGGGGGCAGAGACCCAGTACTTC	CASSFRGAETQYF
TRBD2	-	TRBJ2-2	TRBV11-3	TGTGCCAGCAGCTCCCCTAGCGGGAAAAGAACCGGGGAGCTGTTTTTT	CASSSPSGKRTGELFF
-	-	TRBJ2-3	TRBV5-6	TGTGCCAGCAAAGGGAGCACAGATACGCAGTATTTT	CASKGSTDTQYF
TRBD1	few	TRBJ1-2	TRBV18	TGTGCCAGCTCACTAGGGCCCCTTCGGGGACAGGGTTACTCTGGCTACACCTTC	CASSLGPLRGQGYSGYTF
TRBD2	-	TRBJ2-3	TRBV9	TGTGCCAGCAGCGTAGCTACGTCTAGCGGGGGACCCACAGATACGCAGTATTTT	CASSVATSSGGPTDTQYF
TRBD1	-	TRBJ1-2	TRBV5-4	TGTGCCAGCAGCTTGTGGCAGGGGGGGGGCTATGGCTACACCTTC	CASSLWQGGGYGYTF
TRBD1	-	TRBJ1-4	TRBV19	TGTGCCAGTGGAGCCGCGACAGGGGGGGATGAAAAACTGTTTTTT	CASGAATGGDEKLFF
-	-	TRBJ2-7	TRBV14	TGTGCCAGCAGCCAAGAGGACTTTCCCTCCTACGAGCAGTACTTC	CASSQEDFPSYEQYF
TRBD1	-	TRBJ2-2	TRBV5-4	TGTGCCAGCAGTCCAGGGGGCCCGAACACCGGGGAGCTGTTTTTT	CASSPGGPNTGELFF
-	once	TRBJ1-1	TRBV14	TGTGCCAGCAGCGTATCTGGAGGGGCCACTGAAGCTTTCTTT	CASSVSGGATEAFF
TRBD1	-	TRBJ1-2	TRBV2	TGTGCCAGCAGTGAACGCGTGGAGACAGGGGCCCATGGCTACACCTTC	CASSERVETGAHGYTF
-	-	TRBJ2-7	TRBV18	TGTGCCAGCTCACCCCCCTCTCGACAGAATAAACGCTACGAGCAGTACTTC	CASSPPSRQNKRYEQYF
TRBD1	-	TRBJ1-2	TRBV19	TGTGCCAGTAGTTTGTCCTCTCGCGGGACAGGGTCATATGGCTACACCTTC	CASSLSSRGTGSYGYTF
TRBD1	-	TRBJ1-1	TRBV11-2	TGTGCCAGCAGCGCCCCAACAGGGGGCGGACGTACTCACACTGAAGCTTTCTTT	CASSAPTGGGRTHTEAFF
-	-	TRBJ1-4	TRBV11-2	TGTGCCAGCAGCCAGAATTTTGGGGTAGAAAAACTGTTTTTT	CASSQNFGVEKLFF
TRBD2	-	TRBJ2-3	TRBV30	TGTGCCTGGAGAGGACTAGTCGGGACAGATACGCAGTATTTT	CAWRGLVGTDTQYF
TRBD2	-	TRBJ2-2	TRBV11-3	TGTGCCAGCAGCTTAGGGCGTTCACTAGCGGGGAGAACCGGGGAGCTGTTTTTT	CASSLGRSLAGRTGELFF
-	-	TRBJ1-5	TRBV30	TGTGCCTGGAATGGCCAGCTCAATCAGCCCCAGCATTTT	CAWNGQLNQPQHF
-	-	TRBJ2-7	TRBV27	TGTGCCAGCAGTTTATCGACGGGCTACGAGCAGTACTTC	CASSLSTGYEQYF
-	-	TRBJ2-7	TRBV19	TGTGCCAGTAGGGGGACGGTGAGCTCCTACGAGCAGTACTTC	CASRGTVSSYEQYF
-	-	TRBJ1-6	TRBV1	TGCACCAGCAGCCAAGAGAGAGGGCGGATGCCCCTCCACTTT	CTSSQERGRMPLHF
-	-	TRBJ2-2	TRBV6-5	TGTGCCAGCAGGGGGACTCCGAAGCCCGGGGAGCTGTTTTTT	CASRGTPKPGELFF
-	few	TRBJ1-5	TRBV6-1	TGTGCCAGCAGTGAATTCCTAGGGCCCCAGCATTTT	CASSEFLGPQHF
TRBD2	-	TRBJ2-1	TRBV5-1	TGCGCCAGCAGCCTTCAGCGGGGGGGATACAATGAGCAGTTCTTC	CASSLQRGGYNEQFF
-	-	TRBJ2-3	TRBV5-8	TGTGCCGGCGGTTCTAGCGCCACACCTAGCACAGATACGCAGTATTTT	CAGGSSATPSTDTQYF
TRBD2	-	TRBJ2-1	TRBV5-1	TGCGCCAGCAGCTTGGCGGGAGGGCCCTTTAATGAGCAGTTCTTC	CASSLAGGPFNEQFF
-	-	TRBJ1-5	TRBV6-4	TGTGCCAGCAGTGAAAATGGACGTAGCAATCAGCCCCAGCATTTT	CASSENGRSNQPQHF
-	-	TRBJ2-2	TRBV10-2	TGCGCCAGCCTCGGGACGGGGAACACCGGGGAGCTGTTTTTT	CASLGTGNTGELFF
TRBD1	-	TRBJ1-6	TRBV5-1	TGCGCCAGCAGGAAAGATGGGACAGGGGATAATTCACCCCTCCACTTT	CASRKDGTGDNSPLHF
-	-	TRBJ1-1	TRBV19	TGTGCCAGTAGTGGGAACACTGAAGCTTTCTTT	CASSGNTEAFF
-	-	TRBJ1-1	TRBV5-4	TGTGCCAGCAGCTTCGGCGGGGGGAACACTGAAGCTTTCTTT	CASSFGGGNTEAFF
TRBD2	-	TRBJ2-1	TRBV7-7	TGTGCTAGCAGCTTAGAGACTAGCGGTGCCTACAATGAGCAGTTCTTC	CASSLETSGAYNEQFF
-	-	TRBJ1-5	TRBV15	TGTGCCACCAGCAGAGATCCAGGGGCGAGTAATCAGCCCCAGCATTTT	CATSRDPGASNQPQHF
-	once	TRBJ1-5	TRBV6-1	TGTGCCAGCAGTGACAGCCACTATAGCAATCAGCCCCAGCATTTT	CASSDSHYSNQPQHF
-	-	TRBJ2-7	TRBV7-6	TGTGCCAGCAGCTTAGCTACGGACAGCTCCTACGAGCAGTACTTC	CASSLATDSSYEQYF
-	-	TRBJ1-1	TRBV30	TGTGCCTGGACCCGTGCGTTGGGGGGGCGAAAGAACACTGAAGCTTTCTTT	CAWTRALGGRKNTEAFF
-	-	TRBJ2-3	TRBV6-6	TGTGCCAGCAGTTACGGGGCAGACACAGATACGCAGTATTTT	CASSYGADTDTQYF
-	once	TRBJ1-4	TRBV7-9	TGTGCCAGCAGCTTAGAGGGGCCGGGAAGTCGGGAAAAACTGTTTTTT	CASSLEGPGSREKLFF
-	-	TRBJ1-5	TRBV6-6	TGTGCCAGCGCTCCCGGGGGGGAAGGGAGCAATCAGCCCCAGCATTTT	CASAPGGEGSNQPQHF
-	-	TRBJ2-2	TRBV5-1	TGCGCCAGCAGCCGGGGGCTGGTGGACACCGGGGAGCTGTTTTTT	CASSRGLVDTGELFF
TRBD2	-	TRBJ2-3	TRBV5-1	TGCGCCAGCAGCTTGACGACTAGCGGGAGTAGCACAGATACGCAGTATTTT	CASSLTTSGSSTDTQYF
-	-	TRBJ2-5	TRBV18	TGTGCCAGCTCACCACCGGGTGGAAGGCAAGAGACCCAGTACTTC	CASSPPGGRQETQYF
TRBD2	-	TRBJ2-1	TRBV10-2	TGCGCCAGCAGTGAGTTCCCAGCGGGAGGGCTAAATGAGCAGTTCTTC	CASSEFPAGGLNEQFF
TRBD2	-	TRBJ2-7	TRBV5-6	TGTGCCAGCAGCTTGGGGCCTAGCGGCGAGCAGTACTTC	CASSLGPSGEQYF
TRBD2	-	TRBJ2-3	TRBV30	TGTGCCTGGATTCGTAGCGGGAGGGCCTTAAGAGATACGCAGTATTTT	CAWIRSGRALRDTQYF
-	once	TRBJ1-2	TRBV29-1	TGCAGCTTACGGGGAGGGGATGGCTACACCTTC	CSLRGGDGYTF
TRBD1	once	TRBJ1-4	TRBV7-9	TGTGCCAGCAGCTGGGGACAGTCTAATGAAAAACTGTTTTTT	CASSWGQSNEKLFF
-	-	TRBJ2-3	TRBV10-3	TGTGCCATCAGTGAGTCGCAGGGGAGCACAGATACGCAGTATTTT	CAISESQGSTDTQYF
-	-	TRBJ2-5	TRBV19	TGTGCCAGTAGTTGGAACAGCCAAGAGACCCAGTACTTC	CASSWNSQETQYF